Listed below are T cell receptor beta chains from one sample, sequenced in a study of ipilimumab plus nivolumab after autologous stem cell transplantation. Here immunoSEQ multiplex PCR was the method, and the copy in TCRdb shows in-frame clones only, minus some. The sample carries some 14,000 clones, roughly 74% recorded once. The sample was PBMCs, taken in a trial of ipilimumab plus nivolumab as post-transplant consolidation. These receptors were taken from a male donor with primary mediastinal lymphoma. CDR3s include the opening cysteine and the closing phenylalanine or tryptophan. Each record gives: V gene, D gene, J gene, CDR3 DNA, CDR3 protein. A D gene is named only where the DNA matches it firmly.

TRBV19	TRBD1	TRBJ2-3	TGTGCCAGTAGCGACAGGGGGGCTAGCGGCACAGATACGCAGTATTTT	CASSDRGASGTDTQYF
TRBV28	-	TRBJ1-2	TGTGCCAGCAGTTCCAACTATGGCTACACCTTC	CASSSNYGYTF
TRBV19	-	TRBJ2-1	TGTGCCAGTAGTGCCGATAGGTACAATGAGCAGTTCTTC	CASSADRYNEQFF
TRBV5-4	-	TRBJ2-5	TGTGCCAGCAGCTTGGGGTACGAAACGGGGGTGGAGACCCAGTACTTC	CASSLGYETGVETQYF
TRBV5-1	TRBD1	TRBJ1-4	TGCGCCAGCAGCTTGGGACAGGGAAGGGATGAAAAACTGTTTTTT	CASSLGQGRDEKLFF
TRBV4-1	-	TRBJ1-2	TGCGCCAGCAGCCAAGAGATAGGCGGGGGCTATGGCTACACCTTC	CASSQEIGGGYGYTF
TRBV13	-	TRBJ2-1	TGTGCCAGCAGCTTTCGGTCCTATGGGGAGCAGTTCTTC	CASSFRSYGEQFF
TRBV2	-	TRBJ2-3	TGTGCCAGCAGGGGGTTGTGGAGCGGAGGCACAGATACGCAGTATTTT	CASRGLWSGGTDTQYF
TRBV5-1	-	TRBJ2-3	TGCGCCAGCAGCTTGCCTACGGGAGCCGCTGATTCGCAGTATTTT	CASSLPTGAADSQYF
TRBV5-1	-	TRBJ1-5	TGCGCCAGCAGCGGCGGACTCGATGGCAATCAGCCCCAGCATTTT	CASSGGLDGNQPQHF
TRBV5-1	-	TRBJ1-6	TGCGCCAGCAGCTGGCGATATGAAGACAGCATCTATAATTCACCCCTCCACTTT	CASSWRYEDSIYNSPLHF